This TCR beta chain is drawn from a study of TIL therapy for anti-PD-1-resistant metastatic lung cancer. Time point of the sample: pre-treatment sample, taken before nivolumab and TIL therapy. The libraries were made with immunoSEQ v3. Produced via immunoSEQ multiplex PCR; TCRdb's table is partial and in-frame only. This table has roughly 46,000 clones, 86% appearing once. The CDR3 runs to 17 residues. Per germline, CDR1 ENHRY and CDR2 SYGVKD. Trimming removed 0 bases at V and 1 base at J, with 13 bases between. The sample here was blood, taken at baseline. V usage is TRBV10-3 and J usage is TRBJ1-3; tentative D call: TRBD1 (6 bases). This TCR was recovered from a person aged 25-80 years with non-small cell lung cancer. CDR3 in amino acids: CAISESGAGASGNTIYF. The CDR3 bases are TGTGCCATCAGTGAGTCCGGGGCGGGGGCGTCTGGAAACACCATATATTTT.